These T cell receptor beta chains were read from a single sample in a study of cytomegalovirus exposure and HLA in healthy donors. Assay used: immunoSEQ multiplex PCR; TCRdb lists only in-frame clones, some missing. The profile shows around 170,000 clones, approximately 75% of them singletons. Specimen: PBMCs. Receptor source: a girl aged 5 to 17 in good health and CMV-seronegative. CDR3s include the opening cysteine and the closing phenylalanine or tryptophan. Each record gives: clone size, D gene, J gene, V gene, CDR3 protein, CDR3 DNA. A D gene is named only where the DNA matches it firmly. Clone size is shown for a subset of rows, as once, few, many or a class of expanded clone.

once	TRBD1	TRBJ1-1	TRBV30	CAFWTGDVQAFF	TGTGCCTTTTGGACAGGGGATGTTCAAGCTTTCTTT
.	.	TRBJ1-1	TRBV29-1	CSVEGGGYTEAFF	TGCAGCGTTGAGGGGGGTGGGTACACTGAAGCTTTCTTT
.	.	TRBJ1-2	TRBV6-5	CASSYRGKGPYGYTF	TGTGCCAGCAGTTACCGGGGGAAGGGCCCCTATGGCTACACCTTC
.	.	TRBJ2-2	TRBV5-6	CASSSPVGHTGELFF	TGTGCCAGCAGTTCCCCCGTTGGGCACACCGGGGAGCTGTTTTTT
.	.	TRBJ1-2	TRBV29-1	CSVEDPGQSYGYTF	TGCAGCGTTGAAGATCCCGGACAGTCCTATGGCTACACCTTC
.	.	TRBJ1-3	TRBV6-5	CASSYSTGSFGNTIYF	TGTGCCAGCAGTTACTCAACAGGGAGTTTCGGAAACACCATATATTTT
few	.	TRBJ2-7	TRBV5-1	CASSGFEGGLNEQYF	TGCGCCAGCAGCGGGTTCGAAGGGGGTCTGAACGAGCAGTACTTC
once	.	TRBJ2-5	TRBV5-6	CASSLAGGWETQYF	TGTGCCAGCAGCTTGGCAGGTGGGTGGGAGACCCAGTACTTC
few	.	TRBJ1-1	TRBV7-9	CASSYSTGKGTEAFF	TGTGCCAGCAGCTATAGCACAGGGAAGGGCACTGAAGCTTTCTTT
.	.	TRBJ1-1	TRBV27	CASSLGQYTEAFF	TGTGCCAGCAGCCTCGGACAGTACACTGAAGCTTTCTTT
.	.	TRBJ2-3	TRBV27	CASSNRGLTSTDTQYF	TGTGCCAGCAGTAACCGAGGACTAACTAGCACAGATACGCAGTATTTT
.	.	TRBJ2-3	TRBV28	CASSYGGRVTDTQYF	TGTGCCAGCAGTTACGGGGGGCGGGTGACAGATACGCAGTATTTT
.	TRBD2	TRBJ2-7	TRBV6-1	CASGGRGASYEQYF	TGTGCCAGCGGCGGGAGGGGGGCCTCCTACGAGCAGTACTTC
.	TRBD1	TRBJ2-7	TRBV5-1	CASSRDRGLDEQYF	TGCGCCAGCAGCCGCGACAGGGGGCTTGACGAGCAGTACTTC
.	TRBD1	TRBJ2-5	TRBV9	CASSRGQGRSETQYF	TGTGCCAGCAGTCGTGGACAGGGGAGGTCGGAGACCCAGTACTTC
.	.	TRBJ1-2	TRBV2	CASSPDNNYGYTF	TGTGCCAGCAGTCCGGACAACAACTATGGCTACACCTTC
once	.	TRBJ1-1	TRBV5-1	CASAFGGDTEAFF	TGCGCCAGTGCCTTCGGGGGGGACACTGAAGCTTTCTTT
.	TRBD2	TRBJ2-7	TRBV27	CASSSGTSGYEQYF	TGTGCCAGCAGTTCCGGGACTAGCGGTTACGAGCAGTACTTC
few	.	TRBJ1-4	TRBV16	CASSRFAGGSEKLFF	TGTGCCAGCAGCCGCTTCGCGGGGGGTAGTGAAAAACTGTTTTTT
.	TRBD1	TRBJ1-1	TRBV5-4	CASSRGQGAYTEAFF	TGTGCCAGCAGCCGCGGACAGGGGGCATACACTGAAGCTTTCTTT
.	TRBD1	TRBJ2-2	TRBV5-6	CASSLLGTENTGELFF	TGTGCCAGCAGTCTTCTGGGGACAGAGAACACCGGGGAGCTGTTTTTT
few	.	TRBJ2-7	TRBV29-1	CSVALDIRRRGQYEQYF	TGCAGCGTTGCTCTCGATATCCGGCGGAGGGGTCAGTACGAGCAGTACTTC
.	.	TRBJ2-1	TRBV7-3	CASSVQGSSYNEQFF	TGTGCCAGCAGCGTCCAGGGGAGCTCCTACAATGAGCAGTTCTTC
.	.	TRBJ1-6	TRBV6-1	CASSELGRGASPLHF	TGTGCCAGCAGTGAATTGGGCAGGGGTGCTTCACCCCTCCACTTT
.	TRBD2	TRBJ2-1	TRBV9	CASSVETSGGYNEQFF	TGTGCCAGCAGCGTAGAGACCAGCGGGGGGTACAATGAGCAGTTCTTC
.	TRBD1	TRBJ2-7	TRBV19	CASSPPGQGREQYF	TGTGCCAGTAGTCCACCGGGACAGGGCCGCGAGCAGTACTTC
.	TRBD1	TRBJ2-1	TRBV5-6	CASSSWTGDGEQFF	TGTGCCAGCAGCTCATGGACAGGGGATGGTGAGCAGTTCTTC
.	TRBD2	TRBJ2-5	TRBV4-1	CASSQDPASGETQYF	TGCGCCAGCAGCCAAGATCCGGCTAGCGGGGAGACCCAGTACTTC
.	.	TRBJ1-2	TRBV19	CASSTGLGVYGYTF	TGTGCCAGTAGTACAGGACTTGGCGTATATGGCTACACCTTC
.	.	TRBJ1-1	TRBV11-2	CASRRFTGTEAFF	TGTGCCAGCAGACGATTTACAGGGACTGAAGCTTTCTTT
.	.	TRBJ2-5	TRBV7-2	CASSLGSRTQETQYF	TGTGCCAGCAGCTTAGGTTCGCGGACACAAGAGACCCAGTACTTC
.	.	TRBJ1-1	TRBV7-9	CASSPRSDKNTEAFF	TGTGCCAGCAGCCCGCGATCCGACAAGAACACTGAAGCTTTCTTT
once	TRBD1	TRBJ1-2	TRBV5-8	CASSIGQGYGYTF	TGTGCCAGCAGCATCGGACAGGGGTATGGCTACACCTTC
few	.	TRBJ1-2	TRBV29-1	CSVTRTSGYGYTF	TGCAGCGTGACCCGGACCAGCGGCTATGGCTACACCTTC
.	TRBD1	TRBJ2-7	TRBV5-1	CASSRGTDTYEQYF	TGCGCCAGCAGCAGAGGGACAGATACCTACGAGCAGTACTTC
.	TRBD1	TRBJ1-5	TRBV18	CASSPRETGHNQPQHF	TGTGCCAGCTCACCACGGGAGACAGGGCACAATCAGCCCCAGCATTTT
.	TRBD2	TRBJ2-1	TRBV7-9	CASSAGGGTTYNEQFF	TGTGCCAGCAGCGCCGGCGGGGGGACGACCTACAATGAGCAGTTCTTC
.	.	TRBJ1-1	TRBV19	CASSMIGQSTEAFF	TGTGCCAGTAGTATGATTGGGCAGAGTACTGAAGCTTTCTTT
few	.	TRBJ1-1	TRBV5-8	CASSPYARHTEAFF	TGTGCCAGCAGCCCATACGCCAGGCACACTGAAGCTTTCTTT
.	.	TRBJ2-7	TRBV6-1	CASSVAWPGSGYEQYF	TGTGCCAGCAGTGTCGCATGGCCGGGGTCCGGCTACGAGCAGTACTTC
.	TRBD1	TRBJ2-7	TRBV7-3	CASSLKGAGSYEQYF	TGTGCCAGCAGCTTAAAGGGGGCAGGATCCTACGAGCAGTACTTC
once	TRBD1	TRBJ2-1	TRBV19	CASSRDRGSYNEQFF	TGTGCCAGTAGTAGAGACAGGGGATCTTACAATGAGCAGTTCTTC
few	TRBD1	TRBJ1-2	TRBV19	CATSYLGPGGGYTF	TGTGCCACCTCCTACTTAGGCCCAGGGGGTGGCTACACCTTC
.	TRBD1	TRBJ1-4	TRBV4-2	CASSQDPQGATLLFF	TGTGCCAGCAGCCAAGACCCCCAGGGGGCGACCCTTCTGTTTTTT